Below are 27 T cell receptor beta chains sequenced from a single sample in a study of shared clonotypes between healthy human individuals. Only in-frame clones appear in the TCRdb table, and some are missing; sequencing was by immunoSEQ multiplex PCR. This sample has a few million clones, with 85% to 95% found just once. The sample consisted of naive CD4+ T cells sorted from blood. Noted subset: CD45RA+ positively selected. These receptors originate from a man aged 18 to 30 in good health.

The V call is TRBV9, the J call TRBJ2-7, with D uncertain. The CDR3 is 14 residues long. V lost 0 bases, J lost 6 bases, and 13 bases lay in between. Germline V lookup: CDR1 SGDLS, CDR2 YYNGEE. CDR3 protein: CASSVDPHGGEQYF. The CDR3, as DNA: TGTGCCAGCAGCGTAGACCCTCACGGTGGCGAGCAGTACTTC.

The CDR3: CASSTTGISTDTQYF. The CDR3 nucleotides are TGTGCCAGCAGTACGACAGGGATCAGCACAGATACGCAGTATTTT. The V and J genes are TRBV7-2 and TRBJ2-3; 7 bases are shared with TRBD1. J lost 0 bases, V lost 6 bases, and 6 bases had no gene match. The CDR3 has 15 residues. Looked up from germline, CDR1 is SGHTA and CDR2 is FQGNSA. Complete variable domain (other parts from reference TRBV7-2 and TRBJ2-3): GAGVSQSPSNKVTEKGKDVELRCDPISGHTALYWYRQSLGQGLEFLIYFQGNSAPDKSGLPSDRFSAERTGGSVSTLTIQRTQQEDSAVYLCASSTTGISTDTQYFGPGTRLTVL.

The rearrangement joins TRBV28 to TRBJ1-6; D uncertain. Trimming removed 6 bases at V and 7 bases at J, with 16 bases between. The CDR3 is 15 residues long. Germline V gene data show CDR1 as MDHEN and CDR2 as SYDVKM. Here the CDR3 reads CASSLTDSGNSPLHF. The CDR3 DNA follows: TGTGCCAGCAGCCTTACGGACTCTGGGAATTCACCCCTCCACTTT.

J is TRBJ2-5 and V is TRBV9; 7 bases agree with TRBD2. The junction had 3 bases not matched to a gene; V was cut back by 0 bases and J by 1 base. This CDR3 is built from 15 residues. CDR1 and CDR2 from the germline V gene are SGDLS and YYNGEE. CDR3 nucleotide sequence: TGTGCCAGCAGCGTAGCCCCTAGCGGCCAAGAGACCCAGTACTTC. This sequence encodes CASSVAPSGQETQYF.

V usage is TRBV29-1 and J usage is TRBJ2-7, with TRBD2 as a possible D gene (6 bases). The V and J ends lost 3 bases and 2 bases respectively, with 14 bases between them. The CDR3 covers 14 residues. Germline CDR1 is SQVTM and CDR2 is ANQGSEA. The CDR3 DNA reads TGCAGCGTTGATGGGGGGTCTGGGGCCTACGAGCAGTACTTC. Protein: CSVDGGSGAYEQYF.

This clone was detected only once. The J gene is TRBJ2-6, the V gene TRBV19, with 7 bases that match TRBD2. The J segment lost 12 bases and the V segment lost 6 bases, leaving 14 bases of the junction unmatched. CDR3 length: 15 amino acids. CDR1 and CDR2 (germline): LNHDA, SQIVND (reference sequence). The CDR3 DNA reads TGTGCCAGTAGCGAATCCGGGACGAGGACTAGCGTCCTGACTTTC. Encoded protein: CASSESGTRTSVLTF. The variable domain in full, completed from reference TRBV19 and TRBJ2-6, reads DGGITQSPKYLFRKEGQNVTLSCEQNLNHDAMYWYRQDPGQGLRLIYYSQIVNDFQKGDIAEGYSVSREKKESFPLTVTSAQKNPTAFYLCASSESGTRTSVLTFGAGSRLTVL.

The chain links TRBV7-8 to TRBJ1-5; D is unclear. V lost 2 bases and J 0 bases, leaving 2 bases between the germline ends. Germline CDR1 is SGHVS and CDR2 is FQNEAQ. The CDR3 length is 13 residues. Here the CDR3 DNA reads TGTGCCAGCAGCTTATCTAGCAATCAGCCCCAGCATTTT. It translates to CASSLSSNQPQHF.

The chain has TRBV30 and TRBJ1-2, with D unresolved. Germline V CDR1 and CDR2: GTSNPN, SVGIG (reference sequence). V gave up 5 bases and J gave up 2 bases, with 9 bases separating them. The CDR3 extends over 12 amino acids. The CDR3 spells CAWLEGNYGYTF. DNA of the CDR3: TGTGCCTGGTTGGAGGGAAACTATGGCTACACCTTC.

The CDR3 DNA reads as TGTGCCAGCAGCTATAGCGGGAGGACCTACAATGAGCAGTTCTTC. Its protein product is CASSYSGRTYNEQFF. The gene calls are TRBV11-2 and TRBJ2-1, with 10 bases lining up with TRBD2. The V and J ends lost 4 bases and 2 bases, in that order; junction bases with no gene match: 2. The CDR3 covers 15 residues. CDR1 and CDR2 (germline): SGHAT, FQNNGV.

The chain uses TRBV6-1 and TRBJ1-1, with D perhaps matching TRBD1 (5 bases). CDR1 and CDR2 from the germline V gene are MNHNS and SASEGT. The V end was cut by 5 bases, the J end by 8 bases, with 15 bases between. CDR3 length: 13 residues. CDR3 loop: CASSTQALFEAFF. The CDR3 nucleotides read TGTGCCAGCAGTACACAGGCACTATTCGAAGCTTTCTTT.

As concerns this clone: This CDR3 is also generated by other DNA sequences in the sample. The V gene is TRBV5-4, the J gene TRBJ2-5, with TRBD1 matching over 7 bases. From germline, CDR1 is SGHNT and CDR2 YYREEE (reference sequence). There are 14 residues in the CDR3. Trimming removed 4 bases from V and 1 base from J; junction bases left unmatched: 4. This CDR3 reads CASSLGQVQETQYF. CDR3 sequence (DNA): TGTGCCAGCAGCCTAGGACAGGTCCAAGAGACCCAGTACTTC.

Details on this clone: The sample carries other DNA sequences with the same CDR3. The chain is built from TRBV6-6 and TRBJ1-3; D not certain. V was shortened by 0 bases and J by 0 bases, with 3 bases between the two germline ends. The CDR3 is 14 residues long. Germline lookup yields CDR1 MNHNY and CDR2 SVGAGI (reference sequence). For the CDR3, the DNA is TGTGCCAGCAGTTACTCCTCCTCTGGAAACACCATATATTTT. Amino acids: CASSYSSSGNTIYF.

This clone was counted a few times. The genes are TRBV7-2 and TRBJ1-2; 8 bases are shared with TRBD1. Germline values: CDR1 SGHTA, CDR2 FQGNSA. The junction had 6 bases not matched to a gene; V was cut back by 5 bases and J by 7 bases. The CDR3 runs to 13 residues. The CDR3, as DNA: TGTGCCAGCAGCCTGGGACAGGTTGGTGGCTACACCTTC. Translating it yields CASSLGQVGGYTF. The whole variable domain, filled in from reference TRBV7-2 and TRBJ1-2, reads GAGVSQSPSNKVTEKGKDVELRCDPISGHTALYWYRQSLGQGLEFLIYFQGNSAPDKSGLPSDRFSAERTGGSVSTLTIQRTQQEDSAVYLCASSLGQVGGYTFGSGTRLTVV.

V gene TRBV5-1 combines with J gene TRBJ2-7; D possibly corresponds to TRBD1 (6 bases). Germline V gene lookup returns CDR1 SGHRS and CDR2 YFSETQ. V gave up 8 bases and J gave up 3 bases, with 21 bases separating them. This CDR3 is 15 amino acids long. CDR3 DNA: TGCGCCAGATGTGGCCTGGCAGGGGAAATCTACGAGCAGTACTTC. This gives the protein CARCGLAGEIYEQYF.

This chain links TRBV11-2 with TRBJ1-4, with D maybe TRBD1 (5 bases). Trimming cost V 3 bases and J 6 bases, with 14 bases left between them. The germline gives CDR1 SGHAT, CDR2 FQNNGV. The CDR3 loop spans 15 amino acids. The CDR3 region is CASSFYGRDHEKLFF. CDR3 in DNA: TGTGCCAGCAGCTTTTACGGCAGGGATCATGAAAAACTGTTTTTT.

The chain employs TRBV10-3 and TRBJ2-1, with 14 nucleotides matching TRBD2. This CDR3 region has 18 residues. V lost 0 bases and J lost 9; bases outside the gene matches: 10. CDR1 and CDR2 (germline): ENHRY, SYGVKD. The CDR3 loop reads CAISESIHAGTSGSEQFF. The CDR3 DNA reads TGTGCCATCAGTGAGTCGATACACGCCGGGACTAGCGGGAGTGAGCAGTTCTTC.

The chain is built from TRBV7-5 and TRBJ1-2; TRBD1, as called in the table, went unchecked against the DNA. TRBV7-5 is a documented pseudogene. This CDR3 is 17 amino acids long. The CDR3 spells CARSLFGPPGADYGYTF. DNA for the CDR3: TGTGCCAGAAGCCTCTTCGGACCCCCAGGGGCGGACTATGGCTACACCTTC.

The chain carries TRBV11-2 and TRBJ2-1, with D possibly being TRBD2 (6 bases). Germline loops: CDR1 SGHAT, CDR2 FQNNGV. This CDR3 has 16 amino acids. V gave up 6 bases and J gave up 7 bases, with 22 bases separating them. The chain's CDR3 is CASSRAGRDLGNEQFF. CDR3 nucleotide sequence: TGTGCCAGCAGTCGAGCCGGGAGAGACCTGGGGAATGAGCAGTTCTTC. Together with reference TRBV11-2 and TRBJ2-1, the CDR3 gives the full variable domain: EAGVAQSPRYKIIEKRQSVAFWCNPISGHATLYWYQQILGQGPKLLIQFQNNGVVDDSQLPKDRFSAERLKGVDSTLKIQPAKLEDSAVYLCASSRAGRDLGNEQFFGPGTRLTVL.

This chain links TRBV6-1 with TRBJ2-7; TRBD2 matches at 8 bases. CDR3 length: 14 amino acids. V lost 4 bases and J lost 6; bases outside the gene matches: 8. Germline values: CDR1 MNHNS, CDR2 SASEGT. CDR3 sequence: CASSGSTSVSEQYF. CDR3 DNA: TGTGCCAGCAGTGGATCGACTAGCGTCTCCGAGCAGTACTTC.

V is TRBV18 and J is TRBJ2-7; D perhaps matches TRBD1 (5 bases). From germline, CDR1 is KGHSH and CDR2 LQKENI. V was cut by 3 bases and J by 5 bases, with 14 bases left in between. The CDR3 runs to 14 residues. CDR3 bases: TGTGCCAGCTCACCCGACAGAAGGGTCGACGAGCAGTACTTC. Translation: CASSPDRRVDEQYF.

This clone was seen only once. DNA for the CDR3: TGTGCCTGGAGTGTACTAGCGGCCCTCTCTGAGACCCAGTACTTC. Its translation is CAWSVLAALSETQYF. V gene TRBV30 combines with J gene TRBJ2-5; 8 nucleotides line up with TRBD2. This CDR3 spans 15 amino acids. J lost 5 bases, V lost 0 bases, and 8 bases had no gene match. The germline V gene has CDR1 GTSNPN and CDR2 SVGIG (reference sequence).

In this sample, this clone turned up once. The chain links TRBV29-1 to TRBJ2-4; 7 bases align to TRBD1. From germline, CDR1 is SQVTM and CDR2 ANQGSEA. The CDR3 contains 14 residues. V trimming: 8 bases; J trimming: 0 bases; junction bases outside the gene matches: 7. The CDR3 spells CSFTHRGAKNIQYF. The CDR3 nucleotides are TGCAGCTTCACTCACAGGGGAGCCAAAAACATTCAGTACTTC.

This clone has a handful of counts. This sample includes further DNA sequences coding for the same CDR3. The CDR3 reads CAWSSQGNTEAFF. CDR3 sequence (DNA): TGTGCCTGGAGTTCACAGGGGAACACTGAAGCTTTCTTT. The chain joins TRBV30 to TRBJ1-1, with D maybe TRBD1 (6 bases). This CDR3 is built from 13 residues. Germline assignment: CDR1 GTSNPN and CDR2 SVGIG (reference sequence). Trimming pared 2 bases from V and 1 base from J, leaving 8 bases between.

CDR3 DNA sequence: TGTGCCAGCAAGATGGGGACAACCAACTATGGCTACACCTTC. Translated: CASKMGTTNYGYTF. The rearrangement uses TRBV2 and TRBJ1-2; a weak D match, TRBD1 (6 bases). Germline values: CDR1 SNHLY, CDR2 FYNNEI. The CDR3 totals 14 residues. V shed 7 bases and J shed 2 bases, with 14 bases lying between them.

The V call is TRBV6-5, the J call TRBJ1-3, with 8 bases lining up with TRBD1. Per the germline V gene, CDR1 is MNHEY and CDR2 is SVGAGI. V was clipped by 6 bases and J by 6 bases; unmatched bases: 10. The CDR3 is made up of 15 amino acids. The CDR3 DNA is TGTGCCAGCAGGTCCGGACAGGGCTTTCTAAACACCATATATTTT. Its protein is CASRSGQGFLNTIYF.

DNA of the CDR3: TGTGCCAGCAGGGCCAACGGGGCGGGCTCCTACGAGCAGTACTTC. Translated: CASRANGAGSYEQYF. The chain links TRBV6-1 to TRBJ2-7; D could derive from TRBD1 or TRBD2 (5 bases each). CDR1 and CDR2 (germline): MNHNS, SASEGT. Deletions cut 6 bases from V and 0 bases from J, with 15 bases between. The CDR3 spans 15 residues.

CDR3 sequence (DNA): TGTGCCAGCAGGGACCAAAGCTCCTACGAGCAGTACTTC. Its translation is CASRDQSSYEQYF. The chain has TRBV5-6 and TRBJ2-7; D remains ambiguous. CDR3 length equals 13 residues. Germline CDR1 and CDR2: SGHDT and YYEEEE. The V and J ends lost 5 bases and 0 bases respectively, with 9 bases between them.